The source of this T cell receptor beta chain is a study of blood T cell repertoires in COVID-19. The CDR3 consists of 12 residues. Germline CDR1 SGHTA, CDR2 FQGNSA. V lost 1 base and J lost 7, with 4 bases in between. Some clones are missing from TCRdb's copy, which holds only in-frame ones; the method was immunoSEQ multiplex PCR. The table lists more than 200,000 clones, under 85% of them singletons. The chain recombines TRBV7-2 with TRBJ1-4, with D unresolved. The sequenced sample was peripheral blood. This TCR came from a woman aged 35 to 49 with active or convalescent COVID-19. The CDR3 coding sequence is TGTGCCAGCAGCTTAGGAGGTGAAAAACTGTTTTTT. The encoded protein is CASSLGGEKLFF.